This is a list of T cell receptor beta chains from one sample in a study of T-cell reconstitution after alpha-beta-depleted transplantation in children. MiXCR, applied by TCRdb to the PCR reads, yields one record per CDR3 protein. This sample has approximately 520,000 distinct CDR3 sequences, with about 33% found just once. Sequences were derived from PBMCs from the stem cell graft donor, sampled from the stem cell graft. These receptors originate from a human donor who donated a stem cell graft to a child with aplastic anemia. Each CDR3 is given with its conserved first and last residue. The D gene is left open where the match is weak. For some rows the clone size is stated as once, few or many, or as a class when expanded; others skip it.

V gene	D gene	clone size	J gene	CDR3 length	CDR3 protein	CDR3 DNA
TRBV20-1	-	-	TRBJ2-3	14	CSGIGGGYTDTQYF	TGCAGCGGTATAGGCGGGGGCTACACAGATACGCAGTATTTT
TRBV29-1	TRBD2	-	TRBJ2-3	14	CSARALAGSDTQYF	TGCAGCGCACGGGCGCTAGCGGGATCTGATACGCAGTATTTT
TRBV20-1	-	-	TRBJ2-1	11	CSASGVNEQFF	TGCAGTGCTAGTGGTGTGAATGAGCAGTTCTTC
TRBV12-3/TRBV12-4	-	-	TRBJ1-2	15	CASSLGSAVLYGYTF	TGTGCCAGCAGTTTAGGGTCCGCAGTCCTCTATGGCTACACCTTC
TRBV6-1	TRBD2	few	TRBJ2-1	17	CASSVRAGGPVYNEQFF	TGTGCCAGCAGTGTTCGTGCGGGAGGCCCAGTCTACAATGAGCAGTTCTTC
TRBV20-1	-	-	TRBJ1-5	14	CSAREQAWDQPQHF	TGCAGTGCTCGCGAACAGGCTTGGGATCAGCCCCAGCATTTT
TRBV7-2	TRBD2	few	TRBJ2-4	15	CASSPTGTSGNIQYF	TGTGCCAGCAGCCCCACCGGGACTAGCGGGAACATTCAGTACTTC
TRBV19	TRBD1	-	TRBJ1-5	15	CASSTGQVRGQPQHF	TGTGCCAGTAGCACTGGACAGGTTAGAGGCCAGCCCCAGCATTTT
TRBV7-2	TRBD2	-	TRBJ2-3	13	CASSLSVAGSEYF	TGTGCCAGCAGCTTATCGGTAGCGGGATCCGAGTATTTT
TRBV7-2	TRBD2	few	TRBJ2-1	16	CASSLVVTSVEDEQFF	TGTGCCAGCAGCTTAGTTGTGACTAGCGTTGAGGATGAGCAGTTCTTC
TRBV20-1	-	few	TRBJ2-5	14	CSASSALGTETQYF	TGCAGTGCTAGTTCGGCGCTCGGGACCGAGACCCAGTACTTC
TRBV7-9	TRBD1	-	TRBJ1-5	14	CASSLSTGGQPQHF	TGTGCCAGCAGCTTAAGTACAGGGGGTCAGCCCCAGCATTTT
TRBV20-1	-	-	TRBJ1-5	13	CSATPLGDQPQHF	TGCAGCGCCACCCCCTTAGGCGATCAGCCCCAGCATTTT
TRBV20-1	TRBD2	-	TRBJ2-1	15	CSAPLEREVDNEQFF	TGCAGTGCTCCCTTGGAGCGGGAGGTGGACAATGAGCAGTTCTTC
TRBV12-3/TRBV12-4	-	-	TRBJ1-5	13	CASSLTRGQPQHF	TGTGCCAGCAGTTTGACCCGGGGGCAGCCCCAGCATTTT
TRBV7-2	TRBD1	-	TRBJ1-1	17	CASSLALGQGENTEAFF	TGTGCCAGCAGCTTAGCCCTCGGACAGGGCGAGAACACTGAAGCTTTCTTT
TRBV12-3/TRBV12-4	-	-	TRBJ1-2	14	CASNLKGALGGYTF	TGTGCCAGCAACCTAAAGGGCGCCTTGGGTGGCTACACCTTC
TRBV5-1	-	once	TRBJ1-2	14	CASSRSTVNYGYTF	TGCGCCAGCAGCCGTTCTACAGTCAACTATGGCTACACCTTC
TRBV12-3/TRBV12-4	-	few	TRBJ2-3	16	CASSSRQSTRADTQYF	TGTGCCAGCAGCTCCCGTCAATCAACAAGGGCAGATACGCAGTATTTT
TRBV6-1	-	-	TRBJ2-2	13	CASRPLGTGELFF	TGTGCCAGCAGGCCTCTGGGAACCGGGGAGCTGTTTTTT
TRBV6-1	TRBD1	-	TRBJ1-3	15	CASRPPTGAGNTIYF	TGTGCCAGCAGACCTCCAACAGGGGCTGGAAACACCATATATTTT
TRBV12-2	-	few	TRBJ2-7	18	CASRLNPNTGTTLWEQYF	TGTGCAAGTCGCTTAAACCCGAACACTGGGACAACACTTTGGGAGCAGTACTTC